These T cell receptor beta chains were read from a single sample in a study of shared clonotypes between healthy human individuals. Method: immunoSEQ multiplex PCR; TCRdb's copy keeps in-frame clones and lacks some. The data contain some 1.1 million clones, 70% to 80% of them singletons. The source material was memory CD4+ T cells from PBMCs. All receptors derive from a young man in good health. Some clones in this sample may be carry-over from other donors' samples. Both conserved end residues are part of each CDR3. Each record gives: D gene, CDR3 length, J gene, V gene, clone size, CDR3 protein, CDR3 DNA. The D gene is left open where the match is weak. Part of the rows lack a size; the others show once, few, many or a class for expanded clones.

d_call: TRBD2; cdr3_length: 18; j_call: TRBJ2-7; v_call: TRBV27; clone_size: NA; cdr3_aa: CASSPPRTSGSVAYEQYF; cdr3_nt: TGTGCCAGCAGTCCGCCCCGGACTAGCGGGAGCGTGGCCTACGAGCAGTACTTC
d_call: TRBD1; cdr3_length: 13; j_call: TRBJ2-7; v_call: TRBV5-6; clone_size: NA; cdr3_aa: CASSPPDRGEQYF; cdr3_nt: TGTGCCAGCAGCCCCCCTGACAGGGGCGAGCAGTACTTC
d_call: NA; cdr3_length: 18; j_call: TRBJ1-1; v_call: TRBV30; clone_size: NA; cdr3_aa: CAWSPFGLGGLGNTEALF; cdr3_nt: TGTGCCTGGAGTCCCTTTGGCTTGGGTGGGTTAGGGAACACTGAAGCTTTATTT
d_call: NA; cdr3_length: 13; j_call: TRBJ1-2; v_call: TRBV30; clone_size: few; cdr3_aa: CAWSRGEASGYTF; cdr3_nt: TGTGCCTGGAGCCGAGGGGAGGCGAGTGGCTACACCTTC
d_call: TRBD1; cdr3_length: 13; j_call: TRBJ1-2; v_call: TRBV6-5; clone_size: NA; cdr3_aa: CASSYADRVRYTF; cdr3_nt: TGTGCCAGCAGTTACGCTGACAGGGTCCGCTACACCTTC
d_call: TRBD1; cdr3_length: 14; j_call: TRBJ1-2; v_call: TRBV29-1; clone_size: few; cdr3_aa: CSVGVGTDSYGYTF; cdr3_nt: TGCAGCGTTGGAGTGGGGACAGATTCCTATGGCTACACCTTC
d_call: NA; cdr3_length: 13; j_call: TRBJ2-5; v_call: TRBV5-1; clone_size: NA; cdr3_aa: CASSFQVEETQYF; cdr3_nt: TGCGCCAGCAGCTTTCAGGTAGAAGAGACCCAGTACTTC
d_call: NA; cdr3_length: 14; j_call: TRBJ2-3; v_call: TRBV2; clone_size: NA; cdr3_aa: CASRPGRNLDTQYF; cdr3_nt: TGTGCCAGCAGGCCCGGCAGGAACCTAGATACGCAGTATTTT
d_call: TRBD2; cdr3_length: 14; j_call: TRBJ2-2; v_call: TRBV2; clone_size: NA; cdr3_aa: CASSRLAPTGELFF; cdr3_nt: TGTGCCAGCAGTAGACTAGCGCCGACCGGGGAGCTGTTTTTT
d_call: TRBD1; cdr3_length: 14; j_call: TRBJ2-5; v_call: TRBV5-1; clone_size: NA; cdr3_aa: CASAQSRGKETQYF; cdr3_nt: TGCGCCAGCGCCCAGAGCAGGGGGAAAGAGACCCAGTACTTC
d_call: NA; cdr3_length: 16; j_call: TRBJ2-5; v_call: TRBV6-1; clone_size: once; cdr3_aa: CASSDIEGDIQETQYF; cdr3_nt: TGTGCCAGCAGTGATATTGAGGGAGATATCCAAGAGACCCAGTACTTC
d_call: TRBD2; cdr3_length: 13; j_call: TRBJ2-3; v_call: TRBV7-2; clone_size: NA; cdr3_aa: CASSLVTSGRQYF; cdr3_nt: TGTGCCAGCAGCTTAGTAACTAGCGGGAGACAGTATTTT
d_call: NA; cdr3_length: 15; j_call: TRBJ1-1; v_call: TRBV19; clone_size: NA; cdr3_aa: CASSNRPGRDTEAFF; cdr3_nt: TGTGCCAGTAGTAACCGGCCAGGGCGAGACACTGAAGCTTTCTTT
d_call: NA; cdr3_length: 12; j_call: TRBJ2-7; v_call: TRBV21-1; clone_size: many; cdr3_aa: CASSVAGDEQYF; cdr3_nt: TGTGCCAGCAGTGTCGCAGGGGACGAGCAGTACTTC
d_call: TRBD1; cdr3_length: 15; j_call: TRBJ2-1; v_call: TRBV6-1; clone_size: NA; cdr3_aa: CASSVRDRGSNEQFF; cdr3_nt: TGTGCCAGCAGTGTCCGGGACAGGGGGAGCAATGAGCAGTTCTTC
d_call: NA; cdr3_length: 13; j_call: TRBJ1-1; v_call: TRBV19; clone_size: NA; cdr3_aa: CASTAEWVSEAFF; cdr3_nt: TGTGCCAGTACCGCGGAGTGGGTTTCTGAAGCTTTCTTT
d_call: TRBD1; cdr3_length: 14; j_call: TRBJ1-2; v_call: TRBV18; clone_size: NA; cdr3_aa: CASSPPGTADGYTF; cdr3_nt: TGTGCCAGCTCACCACCCGGGACAGCCGATGGCTACACCTTC